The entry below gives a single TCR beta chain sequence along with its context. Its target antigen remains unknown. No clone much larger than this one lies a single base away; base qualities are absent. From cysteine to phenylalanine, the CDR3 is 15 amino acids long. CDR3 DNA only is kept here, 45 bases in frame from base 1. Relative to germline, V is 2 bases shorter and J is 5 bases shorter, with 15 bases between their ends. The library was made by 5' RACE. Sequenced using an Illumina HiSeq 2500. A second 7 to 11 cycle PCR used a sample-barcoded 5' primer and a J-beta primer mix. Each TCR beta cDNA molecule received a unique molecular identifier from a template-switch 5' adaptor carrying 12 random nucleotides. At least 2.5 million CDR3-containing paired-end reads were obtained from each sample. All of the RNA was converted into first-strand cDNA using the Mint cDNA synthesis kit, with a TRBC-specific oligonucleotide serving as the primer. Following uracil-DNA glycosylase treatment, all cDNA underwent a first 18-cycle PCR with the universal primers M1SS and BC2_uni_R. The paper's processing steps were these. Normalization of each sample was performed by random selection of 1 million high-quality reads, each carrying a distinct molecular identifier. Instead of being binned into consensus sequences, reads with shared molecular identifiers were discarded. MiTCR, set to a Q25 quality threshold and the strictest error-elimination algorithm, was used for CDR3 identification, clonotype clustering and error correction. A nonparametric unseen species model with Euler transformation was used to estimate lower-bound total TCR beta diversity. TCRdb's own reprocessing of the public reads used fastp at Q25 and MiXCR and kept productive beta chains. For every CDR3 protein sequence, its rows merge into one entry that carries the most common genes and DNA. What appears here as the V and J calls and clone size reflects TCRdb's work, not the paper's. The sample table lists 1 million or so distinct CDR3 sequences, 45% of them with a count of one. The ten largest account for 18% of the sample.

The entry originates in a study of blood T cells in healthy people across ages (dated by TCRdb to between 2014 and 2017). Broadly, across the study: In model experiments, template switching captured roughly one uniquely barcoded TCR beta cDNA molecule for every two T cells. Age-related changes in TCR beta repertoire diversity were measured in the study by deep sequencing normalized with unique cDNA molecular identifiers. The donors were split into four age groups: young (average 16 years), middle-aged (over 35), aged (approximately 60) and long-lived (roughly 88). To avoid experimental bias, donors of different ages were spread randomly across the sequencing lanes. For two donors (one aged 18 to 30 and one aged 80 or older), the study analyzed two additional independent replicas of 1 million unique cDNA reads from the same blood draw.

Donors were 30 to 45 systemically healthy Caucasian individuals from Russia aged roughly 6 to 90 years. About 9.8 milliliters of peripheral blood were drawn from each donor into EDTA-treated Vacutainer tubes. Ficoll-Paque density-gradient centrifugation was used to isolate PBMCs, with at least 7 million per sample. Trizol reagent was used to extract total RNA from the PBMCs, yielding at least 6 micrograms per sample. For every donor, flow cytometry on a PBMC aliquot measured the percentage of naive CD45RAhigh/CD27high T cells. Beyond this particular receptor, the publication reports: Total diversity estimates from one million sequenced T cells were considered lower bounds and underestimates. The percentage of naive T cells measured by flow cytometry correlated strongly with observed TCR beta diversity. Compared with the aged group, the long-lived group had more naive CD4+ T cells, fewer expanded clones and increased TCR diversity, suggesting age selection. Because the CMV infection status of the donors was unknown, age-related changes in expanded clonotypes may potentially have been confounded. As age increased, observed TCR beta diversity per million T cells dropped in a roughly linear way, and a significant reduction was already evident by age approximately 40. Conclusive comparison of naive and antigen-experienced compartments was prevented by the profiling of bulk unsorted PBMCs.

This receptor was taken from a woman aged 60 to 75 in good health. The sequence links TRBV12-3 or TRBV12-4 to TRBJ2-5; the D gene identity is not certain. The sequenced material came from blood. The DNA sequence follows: TGTGCCAGCAGTTTAAAGGCATTGAAAGAGGAGACCCAGTACTTC. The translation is CASSLKALKEETQYF.